The 20 T cell receptor beta chains given below trace back to one sample, sequenced in a study of CD8+ T cells in alopecia areata. Regarding treatment: oral pan-JAK inhibitor, 5-10 mg twice daily. From alopecia areata patients, lesional scalp punch biopsies and peripheral blood were collected. Once RNA had been extracted, it was reverse transcribed into cDNA to act as the sequencing template. Using immunoSEQ multiplex PCR, the repertoire was profiled, and TCRdb retains in-frame clones only, with some absent. Among some 19,000 clones, about 63% were seen once, and the ten largest hold around 8%. The sequences come from skin, collected at week 4, from a patient treated with tofacitinib. The origin of the receptors is a human donor with alopecia areata.

The chain employs TRBV7-8 and TRBJ2-7; D unclear. CDR1 is SGHVS, CDR2 FQNEAQ, per germline. Trimming took off 5 bases at V and 4 bases at J, with 9 bases between the two ends. This CDR3 spans 12 amino acids. CDR3 coding DNA: TGTGCCAGCAGCCTAAGAACATACGAGCAGTACTTC. Translating it yields CASSLRTYEQYF.

The genes are TRBV7-3 and TRBJ2-2; D is undetermined. In germline, CDR1 is SGHTA, CDR2 FQGTGA. The CDR3 has 14 residues. Trimming cost V 5 bases and J 2 bases, with 9 bases left between them. As DNA, the CDR3 is TGTGCCAGCAGCCTACGTCCAAACACCGGGGAGCTGTTTTTT. This translates into CASSLRPNTGELFF.

The chain employs TRBV5-1 and TRBJ2-5; 7 bases are a match to TRBD1. The closer fit of TRBJ2-7 to the DNA end suggests the J call may be wrong. The germline gives CDR1 SGHRS, CDR2 YFSETQ. The CDR3 consists of 15 residues. The CDR3 DNA reads as TGCGCCAGCAGCTTGCAAGGGGGCGAACCCTACGAGCAGTACTTC. Encoded protein: CASSLQGGEPYEQYF.

J is TRBJ2-5 and V is TRBV7-2; 10 bases are shared with TRBD2. The CDR3 runs 14 residues. Per germline, CDR1 SGHTA and CDR2 FQGNSA. V dropped 1 base and J dropped 4; count of bases not matched to a gene: 0. In DNA, the CDR3 is TGTGCCAGCAGCTTAGTAGCGGGGGGAGAGACCCAGTACTTC. This sequence encodes CASSLVAGGETQYF.

This clone is categorized as medium-sized (0.01 to 0.1%). The chain employs TRBV29-1 and TRBJ2-2; TRBD1 might be the D (5 bases). CDR3 length: 13 residues. V was shortened by 7 bases and J by 2 bases, with 11 bases between the two germline ends. Germline CDR1 SQVTM, CDR2 ANQGSEA. This CDR3 is CSAQTVNTGELFF. The CDR3 DNA reads as TGCAGCGCACAGACAGTAAACACCGGGGAGCTGTTTTTT.

There are a few counts of this clone. The chain combines TRBV19 with TRBJ1-1; no definite D call. CDR1 LNHDA and CDR2 SQIVND come from the germline V gene (reference sequence). The CDR3 consists of 14 residues. The ends were cut back, 5 bases at V and 4 bases at J, with 14 bases in the middle. The CDR3 sequence is CASSGVFPPTEAFF. In DNA form, the CDR3 reads TGTGCCAGTAGTGGGGTTTTCCCACCCACTGAAGCTTTCTTT.

V and J are TRBV5-7 and TRBJ2-7, with D maybe TRBD1 (5 bases). TRBV5-7 is recorded as an ORF, its role being uncertain. The V end was cut by 2 bases, the J end by 2 bases, with 11 bases between. The CDR3 covers 14 residues. The CDR3 DNA is TGTGCCAGCAGCTTAGGTGCAGGGACCTACGAGCAGTACTTC. Amino acid sequence: CASSLGAGTYEQYF.

The chain employs TRBV6-5 and TRBJ2-7; D gene ambiguous. CDR3 size: 12 residues. Deletions cut 11 bases from V and 1 base from J, with 12 bases between. CDR1 is MNHEY, CDR2 SVGAGI, per germline. The DNA for the CDR3 is TGTGCCTGCCAGGACGGTTCCTACGAGCAGTACTTC. The encoded protein is CACQDGSYEQYF.

The chain uses TRBV6-6 and TRBJ2-1; a possible D gene is TRBD2 (6 bases). Trimming removed 5 bases from V and 13 bases from J, with 18 bases in between. Germline CDR1 and CDR2: MNHNY and SVGAGI (reference sequence). CDR3 size: 13 residues. The CDR3 loop is CASSIIGTPRQFF. The CDR3 bases are TGTGCCAGCAGTATTATTGGGACTCCTCGACAGTTCTTC.

This clone appeared once. The rearrangement links TRBV9 to TRBJ2-3, with 11 bases matching TRBD2. Germline V gene sequence: CDR1 SGDLS, CDR2 YYNGEE. The CDR3 has 18 amino acids. Unmatched junction bases numbered 13, after V lost 4 bases and J lost 3 bases. In DNA, the CDR3 is TGTGCCAGCAGCTACTCACTCGGACTAGCGGGTAAAACAGATACGCAGTATTTT. Amino acid sequence: CASSYSLGLAGKTDTQYF.

In its sample, this clone was seen a few times. The chain uses TRBV6-6 and TRBJ2-5, with 8 bases identical to TRBD1. The germline V gene has CDR1 MNHNY and CDR2 SVGAGI (reference sequence). Trimming removed 5 bases from V and 1 base from J; junction bases left unmatched: 3. The CDR3 contains 14 residues. CDR3 sequence (DNA): TGTGCCAGCAGTCCTGGGACAGGCCAAGAGACCCAGTACTTC. It codes for CASSPGTGQETQYF.

This clone was found a few times. The same CDR3 can be traced to other DNA sequences in this sample. The rearrangement uses TRBV15 and TRBJ1-1, with 7 positions matching TRBD1. With V trimmed by 0 bases and J by 5 bases, 0 bases remained unmatched. Germline CDR1 LNHNV, CDR2 YYDKDF (reference sequence). The CDR3 has 13 residues. CDR3 protein: CATSRDRGTEAFF. The CDR3 coding sequence is TGTGCCACCAGCAGAGACAGGGGGACTGAAGCTTTCTTT.

This sequence joins TRBV7-2 and TRBJ2-1, with D perhaps matching TRBD1 (5 bases). V lost 6 bases and J lost 2, with 14 bases in between. CDR3 length equals 15 residues. Germline lookup yields CDR1 SGHTA and CDR2 FQGNSA. CDR3 sequence (DNA): TGTGCCAGCAGTCAGGGCGTGGGGACCTACAATGAGCAGTTCTTC. This codes for CASSQGVGTYNEQFF.

The chain has TRBV2 and TRBJ2-5, with D possibly TRBD1 on 6 matching bases. The V end was cut by 7 bases, the J end by 1 base, with 16 bases between. From germline, CDR1 is SNHLY and CDR2 FYNNEI. The CDR3 sequence is 15 residues long. The CDR3 is CASTPELGGQETQYF. The CDR3 region has the DNA TGTGCCAGCACCCCCGAATTAGGGGGCCAAGAGACCCAGTACTTC.

The chain combines TRBV4-3 with TRBJ2-5; 11 bases agree with TRBD2. In germline, CDR1 is LGHNA, CDR2 YSLEER. The CDR3 covers 15 residues. Trimming removed 1 base from V and 2 bases from J; junction bases left unmatched: 0. CDR3 coding DNA: TGCGCCAGCAGCCAAGGACTAGCGGGGCAAGAGACCCAGTACTTC. It is translated as CASSQGLAGQETQYF.

This clone has just a few counts. V is TRBV7-8 and J is TRBJ1-5; a possible D gene is TRBD1 (5 bases). Germline V CDR1 and CDR2: SGHVS, FQNEAQ. V gave up 0 bases and J gave up 5 bases, with 14 bases separating them. This CDR3 comprises 16 residues. CDR3 DNA sequence: TGTGCCAGCAGCTTAGCCCTCGCAGGGTATGATCAGCCCCAGCATTTT. Translating it yields CASSLALAGYDQPQHF.

The chain carries TRBV5-8 and TRBJ2-2, with a tentative D call TRBD2 (5 bases). The CDR3 consists of 16 residues. Trimming took off 1 base at V and 1 base at J, with 11 bases between the two ends. Looked up from germline, CDR1 is SGHTS and CDR2 is YDEGEE. This chain's CDR3 is CASSLTGRWNTGELFF. CDR3 nucleotides: TGTGCCAGCAGCTTGACGGGAAGGTGGAACACCGGGGAGCTGTTTTTT. Looking up the rest from reference TRBV5-8 and TRBJ2-2 gives the full variable domain: EAGVTQSPTHLIKTRGQQATLRCSPISGHTSVYWYQQALGLGLQFLLWYDEGEERNRGNFPPRFSGRQFPNYSSELNVNALELEDSALYLCASSLTGRWNTGELFFGEGSRLTVL.

The rearrangement links TRBV2 to TRBJ1-2; 11 nucleotides agree with TRBD1. V was pared by 6 bases and J by 2 bases, with 8 bases of the junction left unmatched. The CDR3 runs to 16 residues. The germline V gene encodes CDR1 SNHLY and CDR2 FYNNEI. The CDR3 DNA reads as TGTGCCAGCAGCGCAGGACAGGGGGCGACGAACTATGGCTACACCTTC. It yields the protein CASSAGQGATNYGYTF.

This rearrangement joins TRBV2 to TRBJ1-1, with D tentatively TRBD1 (5 bases). Trimming took 4 bases from V and 1 from J, leaving 10 bases between them. This CDR3 region has 14 residues. Germline assignment: CDR1 SNHLY and CDR2 FYNNEI. CDR3 region: CASSGGGWNTEAFF. CDR3 sequence (DNA): TGTGCCAGCAGTGGTGGGGGGTGGAACACTGAAGCTTTCTTT.

The chain recombines TRBV7-9 with TRBJ2-7, with a weak D call TRBD2 (6 bases). The CDR3 extends over 14 amino acids. Germline CDR1 and CDR2: SEHNR and FQNEAQ (reference sequence). V was clipped by 5 bases and J by 2 bases, with 13 bases between them. The CDR3 here is CASSLRAGTYEQYF. CDR3 in DNA: TGTGCCAGCAGCCTCCGGGCGGGGACCTACGAGCAGTACTTC.